Detailed here is one T cell receptor (beta chain). The sample is drawn from a study of T cell changes during pregnancy in multiple sclerosis. Produced via immunoSEQ multiplex PCR; TCRdb's table is partial and in-frame only. The table records 35,000 to 50,000 clones, 80% to 90% of them present only once. This TCR came from a female donor with multiple sclerosis, enrolled in a pregnancy study. Source: CD4+ T cells from peripheral blood mononuclear cells, taken after pregnancy.

The CDR3 coding sequence is TGTGCTAGTGGTCAGGGGGCGAGCACAGATACGCAGTATTTT. This gives the protein CASGQGASTDTQYF. The chain has TRBV12-5 and TRBJ2-3; TRBD1 matches 8 bases. Germline CDR1 reads LGHNT; CDR2 reads FRNRAP. Trimming at V came to 5 bases and at J to 0 bases, leaving 1 base not matched to a gene. The CDR3 totals 14 residues.